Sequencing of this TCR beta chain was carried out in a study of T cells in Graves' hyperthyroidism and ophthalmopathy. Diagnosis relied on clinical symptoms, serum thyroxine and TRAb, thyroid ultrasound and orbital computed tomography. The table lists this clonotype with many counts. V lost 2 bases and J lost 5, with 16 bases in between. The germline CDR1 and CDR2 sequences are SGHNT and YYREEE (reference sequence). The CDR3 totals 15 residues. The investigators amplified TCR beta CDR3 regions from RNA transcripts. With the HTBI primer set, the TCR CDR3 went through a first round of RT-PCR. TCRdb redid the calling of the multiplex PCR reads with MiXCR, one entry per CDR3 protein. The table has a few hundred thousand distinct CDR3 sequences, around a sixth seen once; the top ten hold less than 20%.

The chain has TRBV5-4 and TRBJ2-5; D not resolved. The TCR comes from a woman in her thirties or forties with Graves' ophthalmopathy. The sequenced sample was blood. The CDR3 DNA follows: TGTGCCAGCAGCTTAGGGTCCGAGACGAGGGAGACCCAGTACTTC. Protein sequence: CASSLGSETRETQYF.